What follows are 25 T cell receptor beta chains derived from one specimen sequenced in a study of PD-1 blockade in classical Hodgkin lymphoma. Stated time point: newly diagnosed, previously untreated cHL patient sample. Repertoires were generated with immunoSEQ multiplex PCR, while TCRdb's copy carries only in-frame clones and drops some. The sample has around 50,000 clones; approximately 91% are singletons. Sequenced: peripheral blood mononuclear cells (PBMCs). The origin of the receptors is a human donor with classical Hodgkin lymphoma.

This chain joins TRBV4-1 and TRBJ2-3; the match to TRBD2 covers 11 bases. The CDR3 is made up of 18 amino acids. Per the germline V gene, CDR1 is MGHRA and CDR2 is YSYEKL. Trimming at V came to 1 base and at J to 0 bases, leaving 6 bases not matched to a gene. CDR3 sequence (DNA): TGCGCCAGCAGCCAAGTCGGTCTAGCGGGAGGTAGCACAGATACGCAGTATTTT. Protein sequence: CASSQVGLAGGSTDTQYF.

In its sample, this clone was seen once. The chain carries TRBV7-2 and TRBJ2-2; 9 bases are a match to TRBD2. CDR1 SGHTA and CDR2 FQGNSA come from the germline V gene. With V trimmed by 7 bases and J by 7 bases, 7 bases remained unmatched. The CDR3 totals 14 residues. CDR3 sequence: CASKAGGFYGELFF. CDR3 coding DNA: TGTGCCAGCAAAGCGGGAGGCTTCTACGGGGAGCTGTTTTTT.

The chain has TRBV2 and TRBJ1-4, with 8 nucleotides matching TRBD1. This CDR3 spans 17 amino acids. The V and J ends lost 4 bases and 8 bases, in that order; junction bases with no gene match: 15. The germline V gene encodes CDR1 SNHLY and CDR2 FYNNEI. CDR3 coding DNA: TGTGCCAGCAGTGTAGGTCCAGTAGGACAGGGAGGCGAAAAACTGTTTTTT. Its protein product is CASSVGPVGQGGEKLFF.

The J gene is TRBJ2-1, the V gene TRBV7-9; 11 bases line up with TRBD2. V dropped 5 bases and J dropped 9; count of bases not matched to a gene: 9. CDR3 length: 15 residues. The V gene's germline CDR1 is SEHNR and CDR2 FQNEAQ (reference sequence). The CDR3 sequence is CASSTRVAGGLEQFF. The DNA of the CDR3 is TGTGCCAGCAGCACCCGGGTAGCGGGAGGGCTTGAGCAGTTCTTC. Combining the CDR3 with reference TRBV7-9 and TRBJ2-1 gives the whole variable domain DTGVSQNPRHKITKRGQNVTFRCDPISEHNRLYWYRQTLGQGPEFLTYFQNEAQLEKSRLLSDRFSAERPKGSFSTLEIQRTEQGDSAMYLCASSTRVAGGLEQFFGPGTRLTVL.

The chain carries TRBV10-3 and TRBJ2-1; the D gene is possibly TRBD2 (5 bases). This CDR3 is 14 amino acids long. The germline V gene encodes CDR1 ENHRY and CDR2 SYGVKD. Trimming took off 10 bases at V and 4 bases at J, with 17 bases between the two ends. This CDR3 is CATIYSAVYNEQFF. For the CDR3, the DNA is TGTGCCACCATTTATAGCGCCGTGTACAATGAGCAGTTCTTC.

This clone was counted a single time. The gene calls are TRBV5-1 and TRBJ2-3; a weak D match, TRBD2 (5 bases). The length of the CDR3 is 15 residues. Germline loops: CDR1 SGHRS, CDR2 YFSETQ. V lost 4 bases and J lost 2, with 14 bases in between. The CDR3 spells CASSPHQRSTDTQYF. CDR3 nucleotides: TGCGCCAGCAGCCCGCATCAGCGGTCCACAGATACGCAGTATTTT.

This clone came up a few times. This chain joins TRBV27 and TRBJ2-1; 8 bases match TRBD2. Germline V gene data show CDR1 as MNHEY and CDR2 as SMNVEV (reference sequence). With V trimmed by 7 bases and J by 3 bases, 5 bases remained unmatched. CDR3 length: 14 residues. CDR3 DNA sequence: TGTGCCAGCAATGTAGCGGGACACTACAATGAGCAGTTCTTC. It specifies CASNVAGHYNEQFF.

J is TRBJ2-7 and V is TRBV13, with 9 positions matching TRBD1. Germline CDR1 PRHDT, CDR2 FYEKMQ (reference sequence). The V segment lost 5 bases and the J segment 3 bases; nucleotides outside the gene matches: 8. The CDR3 is 15 amino acids. The CDR3 DNA is TGTGCCAGCAGCCTACCGGGACAGGGAGTCTACGAGCAGTACTTC. Residues: CASSLPGQGVYEQYF. Drawing the rest from reference TRBV13 and TRBJ2-7, the complete variable domain is AAGVIQSPRHLIKEKRETATLKCYPIPRHDTVYWYQQGPGQDPQFLISFYEKMQSDKGSIPDRFSAQQFSDYHSELNMSSLELGDSALYFCASSLPGQGVYEQYFGPGTRLTVT.

The chain links TRBV11-2 to TRBJ2-2; 8 bases match TRBD1. CDR1 and CDR2 (germline): SGHAT, FQNNGV. The V gene end was trimmed by 8 bases and the J gene end by 6 bases; junction bases not matched to a gene: 5. The CDR3 spans 13 residues. DNA of the CDR3: TGTGCCAGCCTACAGGGGGTCGCCGGGGAGCTGTTTTTT. As protein: CASLQGVAGELFF. Full variable domain (outside the CDR3, taken from reference TRBV11-2 and TRBJ2-2): EAGVAQSPRYKIIEKRQSVAFWCNPISGHATLYWYQQILGQGPKLLIQFQNNGVVDDSQLPKDRFSAERLKGVDSTLKIQPAKLEDSAVYLCASLQGVAGELFFGEGSRLTVL.

This clone showed up just a few times. This sequence joins TRBV5-1 and TRBJ1-3; a possible D gene is TRBD1 (5 bases). V was cut by 0 bases and J by 2 bases, with 15 bases left in between. CDR3 size: 17 residues. Germline V gene data show CDR1 as SGHRS and CDR2 as YFSETQ. The CDR3 region has the DNA TGCGCCAGCAGCTTGGAAGGGGTCCCATCGACTGGAAACACCATATATTTT. Protein sequence: CASSLEGVPSTGNTIYF.

The CDR3 sequence: CASSLTREGVNTEAFF. DNA for the CDR3: TGTGCCAGCAGCTTAACACGGGAGGGGGTGAACACTGAAGCTTTCTTT. V is TRBV7-2 and J is TRBJ1-1; weak D call: TRBD1 (6 bases). Per germline, CDR1 SGHTA and CDR2 FQGNSA. Deletions cut 2 bases from V and 0 bases from J, with 13 bases between. The CDR3 totals 16 residues.

This clone was detected once. V usage is TRBV19 and J usage is TRBJ1-5; perhaps TRBD1 as D (6 bases). Germline V gene lookup returns CDR1 LNHDA and CDR2 SQIVND (reference sequence). The CDR3 contains 15 residues. Trimming shortened V by 7 bases and J by 2 bases, and 15 bases separated the two germline ends. This CDR3 is CASTVSPGGNQPQHF. CDR3 DNA: TGTGCCAGTACCGTAAGTCCAGGGGGCAATCAGCCCCAGCATTTT.

V usage is TRBV15 and J usage is TRBJ1-5; D might be TRBD1 (6 bases). Germline V gives CDR1 LNHNV, CDR2 YYDKDF (reference sequence). This CDR3 has 15 amino acids. Trimming removed 0 bases from V and 2 bases from J, with 8 bases in between. The CDR3 spells CATSRDNRGNQPQHF. DNA of the CDR3: TGTGCCACCAGCAGAGATAACAGGGGCAATCAGCCCCAGCATTTT.

A note on this clone: The junction and the germline gene differ at one end; a read error may be behind it. This chain connects TRBV6-4 to TRBJ2-6; 7 positions match TRBD2. From germline, CDR1 is MRHNA and CDR2 SNTAGT. The CDR3 totals 15 residues. CDR3 sequence reads: CASSDRGDGANVPTF. The CDR3 DNA reads as TGTGCCAGCAGTGACCGGGGGGACGGGGCCAACGTCCCGACTTTC.

The chain couples TRBV12-5 to TRBJ2-3, with D maybe TRBD2 (5 bases). V shed 2 bases and J shed 1 base, with 10 bases lying between them. This CDR3 has 15 residues. The germline CDR1 and CDR2 sequences are LGHNT and FRNRAP. CDR3 sequence reads: CASGLYGLGTDTQYF. In DNA, the CDR3 is TGTGCTAGTGGTTTGTACGGACTTGGCACAGATACGCAGTATTTT.

The V gene is TRBV12-5, the J gene TRBJ1-2, with TRBD1 matching over 9 bases. Trimming cost V 3 bases and J 6 bases; bases outside gene matches: 2. CDR1 and CDR2 from the germline V gene are LGHNT and FRNRAP. This CDR3 region has 13 residues. Here the CDR3 reads CASGLQGAHGYTF. The CDR3, as DNA: TGTGCTAGTGGTTTACAGGGGGCGCATGGCTACACCTTC.

This clone was detected only once. The chain carries TRBV9 and TRBJ1-4; D gene unclear. Germline CDR1 and CDR2: SGDLS and YYNGEE. The CDR3 length is 12 residues. V lost 0 bases, J lost 8 bases, and 5 bases lay in between. This CDR3 is CASSVVGEKLFF. CDR3 in DNA: TGTGCCAGCAGCGTAGTTGGGGAAAAACTGTTTTTT.

The rearrangement joins TRBV7-6 to TRBJ2-3; the D is unclear. The CDR3 totals 14 residues. V was pared by 0 bases and J by 2 bases, with 6 bases between. Germline lookup yields CDR1 SGHVS and CDR2 FNYEAQ. In nucleotides, the CDR3 is TGTGCCAGCAGCTTAGCGGGTATCACAGATACGCAGTATTTT. Protein: CASSLAGITDTQYF.

The chain has TRBV27 and TRBJ2-3; 8 bases line up with TRBD2. Germline loops: CDR1 MNHEY, CDR2 SMNVEV (reference sequence). V was clipped by 6 bases and J by 4 bases; unmatched bases: 12. The CDR3 loop spans 16 amino acids. The CDR3 DNA reads as TGTGCCAGCAGCGGGGGGGACTACCGGCGCGCAGATACGCAGTATTTT. It is translated as CASSGGDYRRADTQYF.

The chain uses TRBV6-1 and TRBJ1-4, with 10 nucleotides matching TRBD1. The CDR3 has 16 residues. Germline values: CDR1 MNHNS, CDR2 SASEGT. After removal of 3 bases from V and 10 bases from J, the junction contained 11 bases not matched to a gene. The CDR3 is CASSDLPGQGSGKLFF. The CDR3, as DNA: TGTGCCAGCAGTGACCTTCCGGGACAGGGGTCAGGAAAACTGTTTTTT.

The rearrangement uses TRBV5-1 and TRBJ2-7; no clear D gene. This CDR3 contains 14 residues. V dropped 1 base and J dropped 3 bases, with 11 bases sitting between them. Looked up from germline, CDR1 is SGHRS and CDR2 is YFSETQ. The CDR3 DNA reads as TGCGCCAGCAGCTTGACTCCAGGTCTCTACGAGCAGTACTTC. It translates to CASSLTPGLYEQYF.

This clone showed up just once. The chain recombines TRBV27 with TRBJ2-2; D call uncertain. V was cut by 4 bases and J by 5 bases, with 11 bases left in between. Germline-derived CDR1 and CDR2 are MNHEY and SMNVEV (reference sequence). The CDR3 length is 14 residues. DNA for the CDR3: TGTGCCAGCAGTTCCGGGCTTATAACCGGGGAGCTGTTTTTT. Its translation: CASSSGLITGELFF.

This sequence joins TRBV27 and TRBJ1-2; D is unclear. The CDR3 has 13 residues. V was shortened by 3 bases and J by 4 bases, with 9 bases between the two germline ends. The germline V gene encodes CDR1 MNHEY and CDR2 SMNVEV (reference sequence). CDR3 sequence (DNA): TGTGCCAGCAGTTTGAGAGGTGCCTATGGCTACACCTTC. Residues: CASSLRGAYGYTF.

As DNA, the CDR3 is TGCGCCAGCAGCCCTAACCCGGGCCTCCTCTCTGGAAACACCATATATTTT. The encoded protein is CASSPNPGLLSGNTIYF. The chain combines TRBV5-1 with TRBJ1-3; D remains unclear. In germline, CDR1 is SGHRS, CDR2 YFSETQ. The CDR3 is 17 amino acids. Trimming cost V 4 bases and J 0 bases, with 17 bases left between them.

The chain is built from TRBV4-1 and TRBJ1-1, with a weak D call TRBD1 (5 bases). V was pared by 4 bases and J by 5 bases, with 20 bases between. The CDR3 spans 16 residues. Germline V gene lookup returns CDR1 MGHRA and CDR2 YSYEKL. CDR3 sequence: CASSLLWAGQGTEAFF. CDR3 DNA sequence: TGCGCCAGCAGCCTCTTGTGGGCAGGGCAGGGTACTGAAGCTTTCTTT.